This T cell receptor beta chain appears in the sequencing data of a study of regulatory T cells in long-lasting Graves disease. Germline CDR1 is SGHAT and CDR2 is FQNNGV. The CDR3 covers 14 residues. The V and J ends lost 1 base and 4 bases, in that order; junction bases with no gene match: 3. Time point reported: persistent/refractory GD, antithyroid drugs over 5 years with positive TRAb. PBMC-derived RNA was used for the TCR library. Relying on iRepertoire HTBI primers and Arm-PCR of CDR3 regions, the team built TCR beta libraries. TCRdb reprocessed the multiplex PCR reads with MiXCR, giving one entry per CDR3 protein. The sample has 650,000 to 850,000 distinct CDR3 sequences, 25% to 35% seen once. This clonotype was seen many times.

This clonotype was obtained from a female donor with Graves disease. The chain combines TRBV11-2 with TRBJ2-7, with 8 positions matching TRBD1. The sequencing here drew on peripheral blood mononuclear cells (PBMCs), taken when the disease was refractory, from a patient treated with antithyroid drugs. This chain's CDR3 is CASSLAQGAYEQYF. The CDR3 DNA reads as TGTGCCAGCAGCTTAGCGCAGGGGGCGTACGAGCAGTACTTC.